Given below is one T cell receptor (beta chain) in context. Its antigen target is currently unknown. Per-nucleotide qualities are absent, and no much larger clonotype sits a single base away. The data are from a study of beta chain features in type 1 diabetes (dated by TCRdb to 2017 to 2018). The study in broad terms: Mean age, gender distribution, total cell number and subset yield did not differ between patients and healthy donors. Across all samples, 107,917,701 sorted cells were examined, and cell number per subset correlated strongly with RNA yield. In the study, recently diagnosed type 1 diabetes patients and matched healthy donors were compared on the TCRB repertoires of their sorted circulating CD4+ T cell subsets. Regulatory and stem cell-like memory subsets were obtained from only 8 patients and roughly eight healthy donors, while naive and central memory subsets were obtained from all 28 donors. General findings and caveats noted by the study authors: Because cDNA was sequenced instead of genomic DNA, highly expressing activated cells could be over-represented, though the groups showed no difference in activation or CD3 levels. Only small numbers of individuals were included in the HLA sub-analyses, which left unresolved whether HLA type had any influence on TCRB rearrangement. Type 1 diabetes patients showed a moderate but significant shortening of TCRB CDR3 length in all four CD4+ subsets. At VDJ recombination sites, type 1 diabetes patients had fewer insertions and more deleted nucleotides, which implies abnormalities in thymic rearrangement. PCR may preferentially amplify shorter templates, but because patient and control samples were amplified and corrected together, any resulting skew would affect both groups equally. Naive, central memory and regulatory TCRB repertoires appeared to be more similar among patients than among healthy donors.

From each donor, a single peripheral blood sample of about 116 mL on average was drawn into heparinised tubes. A BD FACSAria II and a panel including CD45RO, CCR7, CD25, CD127, CD95 and CD27 were used to sort naive, central memory, regulatory and stem cell-like memory CD4+ T cells. A purity above 98% was achieved for all sorted populations. PBMCs were isolated immediately by Lymphoprep density gradient centrifugation and stained directly without culture. To minimize batch effects, samples were stained and sorted in pairs, one healthy donor with one patient per experiment. The entire amount of isolated RNA was reverse transcribed using the High Capacity cDNA Reverse Transcription Kit, so the sequenced TCRB transcripts were expressed ones. Deep immunoSEQ sequencing was performed on naive, central memory and regulatory T cell samples, with an average of roughly 3.3 million total reads per sample. After sorted cells were lysed in RLT buffer, RNA was extracted with DNase-treated RNeasy Micro or Mini kits, with the choice depending on cell number. Each cell subset was processed separately to prevent cross-contamination, with patient and healthy donor samples processed together. The immunoSEQ multiplex PCR was used to amplify TCRB sequences from cDNA, generating 87-bp fragments that spanned the CDR3 region. Sequencing of the amplicons was done on the Illumina HiSeq platform. Turning to the authors' computational methods: Synthetic template baselines were used to correct PCR bias computationally, reads within Hamming distance 2 were collapsed together, and singletons that could not be merged were discarded. Reads were aligned against IMGT to assign V, D and J genes, CDR3 length and insertions or deletions at six rearrangement sites. Within each subset, clonotype counts were normalized to sorted cell number, after which true diversity and Gini coefficients were computed with the tcR R package. The overlap coefficient, calculated on TCRB nucleotide sequences, was used to measure repertoire sharing. Out-of-frame TCRB sequences from naive cells were analyzed to stand in for the pre-selection repertoire. Drawn from immuneACCESS, this table holds only the in-frame rearrangements with V and J called that TCRdb kept. Clones are partly lost; checked studies trace under half to an unresolved V gene and leave the rest unexplained. V and J calls and clone size are those listed in that table; D and trimming were worked out from the DNA. The sample table lists about 930,000 clones, roughly 16% of them with a count of one. The top ten clonotypes cover 0.023% of the sample.

The sequencing input was naive CD4+ T cells from blood. The cell subset or site label for this specimen denotes: true naive CD4+ T cells. The clonotype comes from a woman aged 18-29 years in good health.

The CDR3 reads as follows: CASSLGLAGGPWSSNEQFF. The DNA reads TGTGCCAGCAGCTTAGGGCTAGCGGGAGGGCCCTGGTCTTCCAATGAGCAGTTCTTC. Recombination joined TRBV11-2 with TRBJ2-1; 12 of the junction bases match TRBD2. The CDR3 runs 19 amino acids, cysteine and phenylalanine included. The retained sequence is limited to the CDR3, 57 bases, with the frame set at the first base. The germline V gene supplies CDR1 SGHAT and CDR2 FQNNGV. Germline trimming amounts to 1 base on V and 6 bases on J, with 13 as the count of junction bases outside the gene matches.